This is a list of T cell receptor beta chains from one sample in a study of identifying expanded T cells in peripheral blood. The assay was immunoSEQ multiplex PCR, and TCRdb's table has in-frame clones only and misses some. The sample includes some 78,000 clones, 88% of them seen just once. Source material: blood. The receptor set was obtained from a person aged 18 to 70 in good health. Each CDR3 is given with its conserved first and last residue. Clone size is given for some rows only: seen once, a few or many times, or a class if the clone is expanded.

J: TRBJ1-1
V: TRBV9
length: 13
size: once
CDR3: CASSGPGDRLAFF

J: TRBJ2-7
V: TRBV20-1
length: 11
size: once
CDR3: CSAEGNYEQYF

J: TRBJ2-5
V: TRBV5-1
length: 15
size: NA
CDR3: CASSWQTSLQETQYF

J: TRBJ1-4
V: TRBV29-1
length: 12
size: NA
CDR3: CSVFSGNEKLFF

J: TRBJ2-1
V: TRBV7-9
length: 14
size: NA
CDR3: CASSHRLAGNEQFF

J: TRBJ1-1
V: TRBV5-6
length: 14
size: NA
CDR3: CASSLDLANTEAFF

J: TRBJ2-7
V: TRBV20-1
length: 11
size: once
CDR3: CSPGLPLEQYF

J: TRBJ1-1
V: TRBV6-5
length: 13
size: NA
CDR3: CASSYTGVAEAFF

J: TRBJ1-6
V: TRBV10-3
length: 13
size: NA
CDR3: CAISRENNSPLHF

J: TRBJ2-2
V: TRBV7-8
length: 21
size: NA
CDR3: CASSLMASGGRYSVVTGELFF

J: TRBJ1-1
V: TRBV6-1
length: 13
size: NA
CDR3: CASRGDGHTEAFF

J: TRBJ2-2
V: TRBV29-1
length: 14
size: NA
CDR3: CSVEGPPNTGELFF

J: TRBJ1-2
V: TRBV19
length: 13
size: NA
CDR3: CAINNWPQDGYTF

J: TRBJ2-6
V: TRBV5-1
length: 15
size: NA
CDR3: CASSLGTSGANVLTF

J: TRBJ2-5
V: TRBV5-1
length: 16
size: NA
CDR3: CASSLSIGGAEETQYF

J: TRBJ2-1
V: TRBV19
length: 14
size: once
CDR3: CASAGRHLAGEQFF

J: TRBJ2-5
V: TRBV4-3
length: 14
size: once
CDR3: CASSQDPGPETQYF

J: TRBJ1-2
V: TRBV2
length: 14
size: NA
CDR3: CASTSVWENYGYTF

J: TRBJ2-1
V: TRBV2
length: 13
size: few
CDR3: CVLGRQNYNEQFF

J: TRBJ1-1
V: TRBV11-1
length: 12
size: NA
CDR3: CASSFVGTEAFF

J: TRBJ1-3
V: TRBV6-5
length: 15
size: NA
CDR3: CASSRSKASGNTIYF

J: TRBJ1-1
V: TRBV5-1
length: 17
size: NA
CDR3: CASSSSGTGGSWVKAFF

J: TRBJ2-7
V: TRBV4-3
length: 15
size: NA
CDR3: CASSQGGLRGYEQYF

J: TRBJ2-7
V: TRBV6-6
length: 10
size: NA
CDR3: CASRQSEQYF

J: TRBJ2-2
V: TRBV5-6
length: 17
size: few
CDR3: CASSLRIAGGNTGELFF

J: TRBJ2-2
V: TRBV7-2
length: 15
size: few
CDR3: CASSPNRAGTGELFF

J: TRBJ1-6
V: TRBV28
length: 13
size: NA
CDR3: CASWGIRDSPLHF

J: TRBJ2-7
V: TRBV10-3
length: 13
size: few
CDR3: CAISEGGSYEQYF

J: TRBJ1-4
V: TRBV9
length: 13
size: NA
CDR3: CASSAGTYEKLFF

J: TRBJ2-1
V: TRBV4-3
length: 13
size: NA
CDR3: CASSHDNQNEQFF

J: TRBJ2-1
V: TRBV28
length: 17
size: NA
CDR3: CASSPPDYQISYNEQFF

J: TRBJ1-6
V: TRBV30
length: 15
size: NA
CDR3: CAWSVPDWGNSPLHF

J: TRBJ1-5
V: TRBV4-2
length: 16
size: NA
CDR3: CASSQDGVVSNQPQHF